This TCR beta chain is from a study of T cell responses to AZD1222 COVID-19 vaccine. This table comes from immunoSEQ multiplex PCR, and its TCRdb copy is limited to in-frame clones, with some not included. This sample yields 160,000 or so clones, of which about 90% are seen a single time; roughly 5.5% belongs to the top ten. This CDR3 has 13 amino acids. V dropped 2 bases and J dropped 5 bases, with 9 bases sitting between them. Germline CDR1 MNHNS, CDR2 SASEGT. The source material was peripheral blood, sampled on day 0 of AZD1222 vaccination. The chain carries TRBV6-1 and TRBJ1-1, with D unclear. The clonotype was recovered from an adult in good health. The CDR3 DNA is TGTGCCAGCAGTGAACAGTCGTGGACTGAAGCTTTCTTT. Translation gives CASSEQSWTEAFF.